The next 30 T cell receptor beta chains were all read from a single sample in a study of beta chain features in type 1 diabetes. Study findings and constraints: Across all four CD4+ subsets, people with type 1 diabetes showed modestly shorter TCRB CDR3s.

No antigens are known for them. The investigators reverse transcribed all of the isolated RNA, so they sequenced expressed TCRB transcripts. TCRdb's copy holds only in-frame clones and misses some; the assay was immunoSEQ multiplex PCR. The sample holds more than 300,000 clones, 10% to 15% seen once. The sequenced material came from naive CD4+ T cells from blood. The receptors come from a woman between 18 and 29 years old with type 1 diabetes.

There are a few counts of this clone. The gene calls are TRBV5-1 and TRBJ2-1; D is possibly TRBD2 (7 bases). The CDR3 has 16 residues. The V gene's germline CDR1 is SGHRS and CDR2 YFSETQ. With 5 bases removed from V and 0 bases from J, the gap between germline ends came to 15 bases. The CDR3 DNA follows: TGCGCCAGCAGGGAAAAGGGGGGGAGCTCCTACAATGAGCAGTTCTTC. Translation gives CASREKGGSSYNEQFF.

The V gene is TRBV18, the J gene TRBJ2-7; D unresolved. This CDR3 region has 12 residues. V shed 6 bases and J shed 4 bases, with 10 bases lying between them. Germline assignment: CDR1 KGHSH and CDR2 LQKENI. CDR3 sequence reads: CASSPSEYEQYF. CDR3 DNA: TGTGCCAGCTCCCCGAGCGAATACGAGCAGTACTTC.

This clone was seen more than once but under ten times. The chain joins TRBV5-4 to TRBJ1-5; D not resolved. CDR1 and CDR2 from the germline V gene are SGHNT and YYREEE (reference sequence). V shed 0 bases and J shed 7 bases, with 8 bases lying between them. The CDR3 is 13 residues long. Here the CDR3 DNA reads TGTGCCAGCAGCTTGGCTCCGGGACAGCCCCAGCATTTT. It translates to CASSLAPGQPQHF. The full variable domain, completed using reference TRBV5-4 and TRBJ1-5, is ETGVTQSPTHLIKTRGQQVTLRCSSQSGHNTVSWYQQALGQGPQFIFQYYREEENGRGNFPPRFSGLQFPNYSSELNVNALELDDSALYLCASSLAPGQPQHFGDGTRLSIL.

This chain joins TRBV6-5 and TRBJ1-2; the match to TRBD1 covers 7 bases. Germline-derived CDR1 and CDR2 are MNHEY and SVGAGI. V shed 4 bases and J 5 bases; nucleotides not matched to a gene: 10. The CDR3 is 15 residues long. Written as DNA, the CDR3 is TGTGCCAGCAGTTTGAGGAGCGGCAGGGGGTATGGCTACACCTTC. Translation gives CASSLRSGRGYGYTF.

The CDR3 DNA reads as TGTGCCTGGAGTGTGGCCAACACCGGGGAGCTGTTTTTT. Amino acids: CAWSVANTGELFF. V usage is TRBV30 and J usage is TRBJ2-2; D not resolved. The V end was cut by 0 bases, the J end by 2 bases, with 4 bases between. Germline values: CDR1 GTSNPN, CDR2 SVGIG (reference sequence). The CDR3 covers 13 residues.

As regards this clone: At one of its ends the junction is not consistent with the germline gene, which may arise from a read error. The chain recombines TRBV2 with TRBJ2-7; 7 positions match TRBD2. This CDR3 is 13 amino acids long. Per the germline V gene, CDR1 is SNHLY and CDR2 is FYNNEI. CDR3 nucleotides: TGTGCCAGCAGTCTTGACTGGGACTACGGGCAGTACTTC. Its translation is CASSLDWDYGQYF.

V and J are TRBV15 and TRBJ1-1; TRBD1 might be the D (5 bases). CDR3 length: 14 residues. CDR1 and CDR2 (germline): LNHNV, YYDKDF (reference sequence). Trimming stripped 6 bases from V and 0 bases from J, with 11 bases between. The CDR3 sequence is CATSLSTVNTEAFF. The DNA for the CDR3 is TGTGCCACCAGTTTATCGACAGTGAACACTGAAGCTTTCTTT.

This clone has only a few counts. The chain uses TRBV4-3 and TRBJ2-7, with TRBD1 matching over 8 bases. The CDR3 is made up of 15 amino acids. Trimming removed 3 bases from V and 7 bases from J; junction bases left unmatched: 11. Germline CDR1 LGHNA, CDR2 YSLEER. The CDR3 nucleotides read TGCGCCAGCAGCCAGGGACAGGCCGTAGGTCAAGAGCAGTACTTC. As protein: CASSQGQAVGQEQYF.

This clone has more than one count but fewer than ten. V and J are TRBV19 and TRBJ2-2; 8 bases are shared with TRBD2. This CDR3 spans 15 amino acids. The germline gives CDR1 LNHDA, CDR2 SQIVND (reference sequence). J was trimmed by 0 bases and V by 7 bases; bases with no gene match: 4. CDR3 DNA sequence: TGTGCCAGTATCGGGAGGGGCTCGAACACCGGGGAGCTGTTTTTT. Protein: CASIGRGSNTGELFF.

This clone was observed a few times. The chain employs TRBV11-2 and TRBJ1-2; D might be TRBD1 (6 bases). The V gene lost 6 bases and the J gene lost 8 bases, with 16 bases spanning the gap. Germline V gives CDR1 SGHAT, CDR2 FQNNGV. CDR3 size: 13 residues. The CDR3 DNA is TGTGCCAGCAGGCCAACAGGGCCTAGAGGCTACACCTTC. This sequence encodes CASRPTGPRGYTF.

The chain employs TRBV6-4 and TRBJ2-6; D ambiguous. In germline, CDR1 is MRHNA, CDR2 SNTAGT. The CDR3 has 15 residues. The germline V and J ends were trimmed by 3 bases and 0 bases, with 6 bases remaining between them. CDR3 sequence reads: CASSEEFSGANVLTF. CDR3 bases: TGTGCCAGCAGTGAGGAGTTCTCTGGGGCCAACGTCCTGACTTTC.

The chain is built from TRBV5-1 and TRBJ1-5; the D gene is possibly TRBD1 (6 bases). CDR1 and CDR2 from the germline V gene are SGHRS and YFSETQ. This CDR3 is 13 amino acids long. The V end lost 4 bases, the J end lost 7 bases, and 12 bases lay between the germline ends. DNA for the CDR3: TGCGCCAGCAGCGCGGGGGGCGGGCAGCCCCAGCATTTT. It encodes CASSAGGGQPQHF. The variable domain in full, completed from reference TRBV5-1 and TRBJ1-5, reads KAGVTQTPRYLIKTRGQQVTLSCSPISGHRSVSWYQQTPGQGLQFLFEYFSETQRNKGNFPGRFSGRQFSNSRSEMNVSTLELGDSALYLCASSAGGGQPQHFGDGTRLSIL.

This rearrangement joins TRBV7-9 to TRBJ2-3; D not certain. The V gene's germline CDR1 is SEHNR and CDR2 FQNEAQ (reference sequence). The CDR3 sequence is 13 residues long. Between the trimmed V and J ends, which lost 1 base and 4 bases, there was a span of 6 bases. The CDR3 here is CASSLDGSDTQYF. The CDR3 bases are TGTGCCAGCAGCTTAGACGGGTCAGATACGCAGTATTTT.

The rearrangement uses TRBV4-1 and TRBJ2-2; D unclear. This CDR3 has 15 residues. Per the germline V gene, CDR1 is MGHRA and CDR2 is YSYEKL. V lost 4 bases and J lost 2, with 11 bases in between. CDR3 coding DNA: TGCGCCAGCAGCCCCCTCGACTCCAACACCGGGGAGCTGTTTTTT. It translates to CASSPLDSNTGELFF.

The chain carries TRBV28 and TRBJ2-7; 10 bases align to TRBD2. The CDR3 contains 15 residues. Germline CDR1 MDHEN, CDR2 SYDVKM. The junction had 8 bases not matched to a gene; V was cut back by 5 bases and J by 4 bases. The CDR3 sequence is CASSTQREGGYEQYF. The CDR3, as DNA: TGTGCCAGCAGTACGCAGCGGGAGGGCGGTTACGAGCAGTACTTC.

The chain couples TRBV30 to TRBJ2-5; possibly TRBD2 for D (7 bases). CDR1 GTSNPN and CDR2 SVGIG come from the germline V gene (reference sequence). The V end lost 5 bases, the J end lost 5 bases, and 27 bases lay between the germline ends. The length of the CDR3 is 17 residues. The CDR3 nucleotides are TGTGCCTGGCGGGTCGGCTTTGGTCGGGGGAGGGGGGAGACCCAGTACTTC. It is translated as CAWRVGFGRGRGETQYF.

The rearrangement joins TRBV29-1 to TRBJ1-2; a possible D gene is TRBD1 (6 bases). Trimming took off 2 bases at V and 6 bases at J, with 13 bases between the two ends. Germline assignment: CDR1 SQVTM and CDR2 ANQGSEA. The CDR3 spans 13 residues. The CDR3, as DNA: TGCAGCGTTGAAAGGGGACACGGCGATGGCTACACCTTC. Its translation: CSVERGHGDGYTF.

The gene calls are TRBV28 and TRBJ2-7; D is possibly TRBD2 (5 bases). The CDR3 spans 12 residues. Trimming cost V 6 bases and J 2 bases, with 8 bases left between them. Germline-derived CDR1 and CDR2 are MDHEN and SYDVKM. The CDR3 sequence: CASREAPYEQYF. The CDR3, as DNA: TGTGCCAGCAGGGAGGCACCCTACGAGCAGTACTTC.

In its sample, this clone was seen a few times. The chain carries TRBV5-4 and TRBJ1-2; 7 nucleotides line up with TRBD1. This CDR3 has 14 amino acids. After removal of 4 bases from V and 5 bases from J, the junction contained 8 bases not matched to a gene. Germline V gene data show CDR1 as SGHNT and CDR2 as YYREEE (reference sequence). Here the CDR3 reads CASSPTGEGYGYTF. The CDR3 coding sequence is TGTGCCAGCAGCCCAACAGGGGAAGGTTATGGCTACACCTTC.

The V call is TRBV7-3, the J call TRBJ2-5, with 11 bases aligning to TRBD2. This CDR3 comprises 14 residues. CDR1 is SGHTA, CDR2 FQGTGA, per germline. With 5 bases clipped from V and 5 bases from J, the junction kept 4 bases outside the gene matches. CDR3 nucleotides: TGTGCCAGCAGCCCACTAGCGGGAGTGGAGACCCAGTACTTC. This translates into CASSPLAGVETQYF.

This chain links TRBV5-4 with TRBJ2-7; 11 nucleotides agree with TRBD2. In germline, CDR1 is SGHNT, CDR2 YYREEE (reference sequence). The CDR3 is made up of 15 amino acids. With V trimmed by 3 bases and J by 3 bases, 5 bases remained unmatched. CDR3 in DNA: TGTGCCAGCAGCTCAGGGACTAGCGGAGTCTACGAGCAGTACTTC. Translated, it gives CASSSGTSGVYEQYF.

The gene calls are TRBV18 and TRBJ2-3, with 9 nucleotides matching TRBD2. This CDR3 is 15 amino acids long. V dropped 3 bases and J dropped 4; count of bases not matched to a gene: 5. Germline-derived CDR1 and CDR2 are KGHSH and LQKENI. The CDR3 region is CASSPAGGLADTQYF. DNA of the CDR3: TGTGCCAGCTCACCGGCGGGGGGGCTGGCAGATACGCAGTATTTT.

This clone showed up just a few times. Here the CDR3 reads CASSRTDRAGETQYF. The CDR3 DNA reads TGCGCCAGCAGCAGAACGGACAGGGCAGGGGAGACCCAGTACTTC. This chain joins TRBV4-3 and TRBJ2-5; 8 nucleotides agree with TRBD1. CDR1 is LGHNA, CDR2 YSLEER, per germline. Trimming cost V 5 bases and J 5 bases; bases outside gene matches: 10. This CDR3 is built from 15 residues.

This clone has a handful of counts. This sequence joins TRBV7-8 and TRBJ1-5; the match to TRBD1 covers 7 bases. The CDR3 runs 14 residues. Germline V gives CDR1 SGHVS, CDR2 FQNEAQ. V gave up 4 bases and J gave up 5 bases; unmatched junction bases: 5. This CDR3 reads CASSSTGEHQPQHF. In DNA, the CDR3 is TGTGCCAGCAGCTCCACAGGGGAGCATCAGCCCCAGCATTTT.

The CDR3 spells CASSPDRVSGELFF. In nucleotides, the CDR3 is TGTGCCAGCAGCCCGGACAGGGTGAGCGGGGAGCTGTTTTTT. The J gene is TRBJ2-2, the V gene TRBV7-3, with TRBD1 identical over 8 bases. V was pared by 5 bases and J by 7 bases, with 6 bases of the junction left unmatched. The germline V gene encodes CDR1 SGHTA and CDR2 FQGTGA. CDR3 length: 14 amino acids.

The rearrangement links TRBV4-3 to TRBJ2-7, with 9 bases that match TRBD1. From germline, CDR1 is LGHNA and CDR2 YSLEER. CDR3 length: 14 amino acids. Unmatched junction bases numbered 1, after V lost 1 base and J lost 3 bases. The CDR3 DNA is TGCGCCAGCAGCCAAGGGGACAGGGTCTACGAGCAGTACTTC. Translating gives CASSQGDRVYEQYF.

The rearrangement links TRBV7-9 to TRBJ2-3, with no clear D. The CDR3 has 11 residues. Trimming stripped 5 bases from V and 6 bases from J, with 6 bases between. The germline V gene encodes CDR1 SEHNR and CDR2 FQNEAQ (reference sequence). The chain's CDR3 is CASSVRDTQYF. CDR3 DNA: TGTGCCAGCAGCGTCCGGGATACGCAGTATTTT.

This clone was seen a single time. The chain carries TRBV6-5 and TRBJ1-1; 8 bases are a match to TRBD1. Germline V lookup: CDR1 MNHEY, CDR2 SVGAGI. V lost 6 bases and J lost 4; bases outside the gene matches: 7. The CDR3 loop spans 14 amino acids. The CDR3 here is CASRIGQGGTEAFF. The DNA for the CDR3 is TGTGCCAGCAGAATTGGACAGGGCGGCACTGAAGCTTTCTTT.

The rearrangement uses TRBV28 and TRBJ2-7, with 7 nucleotides matching TRBD1. The CDR3 has 15 residues. Looked up from germline, CDR1 is MDHEN and CDR2 is SYDVKM. V gave up 5 bases and J gave up 5 bases; unmatched junction bases: 12. The CDR3 spells CASSPIDRDVHEQYF. CDR3 bases: TGTGCCAGCAGTCCAATTGACAGGGACGTCCACGAGCAGTACTTC. The entire variable domain, with the rest obtained from reference TRBV28 and TRBJ2-7, is as follows: DVKVTQSSRYLVKRTGEKVFLECVQDMDHENMFWYRQDPGLGLRLIYFSYDVKMKEKGDIPEGYSVSREKKERFSLILESASTNQTSMYLCASSPIDRDVHEQYFGPGTRLTVT.

The CDR3 sequence: CASSYFGTFQETQYF. The CDR3 DNA reads as TGTGCCAGCAGTTACTTCGGGACATTCCAAGAGACCCAGTACTTC. This rearrangement joins TRBV6-5 to TRBJ2-5, with a possible D match to TRBD1 (6 bases). In germline, CDR1 is MNHEY, CDR2 SVGAGI. Trimming left V 1 base short and J 1 base short, with 10 bases between. The CDR3 runs 15 residues.